The 2 T cell receptor beta chains given below trace back to one sample, sequenced in a study of radiotherapy plus CTLA-4 blockade in lung cancer (dated 2018 in TCRdb). Libraries were made using the immunoSEQ multiplex PCR assay. Here the immuneACCESS table is served through TCRdb, limited to in-frame sequences with V and J called. Missing clones are a known gap in these copies; in checked studies unresolved V genes cover under half, and the rest lacks a known reason. This sample is represented by roughly 85,000 clones; about 87% of them were singletons. The ten biggest clones cover roughly 17% of the sample. The specimen comprised peripheral blood, sampled from a patient treated with radiotherapy plus ipilimumab. These receptor sequences come from a human donor with non-small cell lung cancer that progressed on radiotherapy plus ipilimumab.

This clone was seen a handful of times. The V gene is TRBV5-4, the J gene TRBJ2-7; D is possibly TRBD1 or TRBD2 (5 bases each). CDR3 length equals 14 residues. CDR1 is SGHNT, CDR2 YYREEE, per germline (reference sequence). V lost 4 bases and J lost 2, with 13 bases in between. The CDR3 DNA reads TGTGCCAGCAGCCCACTGGGACGGCCCTACGAGCAGTACTTC. This sequence encodes CASSPLGRPYEQYF.

V usage is TRBV13 and J usage is TRBJ2-7, with 9 bases lining up with TRBD1. Germline V CDR1 and CDR2: PRHDT, FYEKMQ (reference sequence). This CDR3 region has 14 residues. Trimming removed 5 bases from V and 5 bases from J; junction bases left unmatched: 7. The CDR3 loop is CASSPGQGRNEQYF. The CDR3 DNA sequence: TGTGCCAGCAGCCCGGGACAGGGAAGAAACGAGCAGTACTTC.